The T cell receptor (beta chain) described here comes from a study of blood T cell repertoires in COVID-19. The CDR3 length is 11 residues. CDR1 and CDR2 from the germline V gene are KGHSH and LQKENI. V was trimmed by 4 bases and J by 8 bases, leaving 8 bases between them. Sequencing was performed with immunoSEQ multiplex PCR; in TCRdb, only in-frame clones are kept and a portion is missing. The sample gives about 180,000 clones, about nine tenths of which show up once; 9% to 10% is in the top ten. Material for sequencing was PBMCs or T cells enriched from blood (not recorded which). The rearrangement joins TRBV18 to TRBJ1-1; D gene ambiguous. The clonotype comes from a woman aged 18-29 years who had recovered from COVID-19. The CDR3 reads CASSQEAEAFF. Here the CDR3 DNA reads TGTGCCAGCTCACAGGAGGCAGAAGCTTTCTTT.